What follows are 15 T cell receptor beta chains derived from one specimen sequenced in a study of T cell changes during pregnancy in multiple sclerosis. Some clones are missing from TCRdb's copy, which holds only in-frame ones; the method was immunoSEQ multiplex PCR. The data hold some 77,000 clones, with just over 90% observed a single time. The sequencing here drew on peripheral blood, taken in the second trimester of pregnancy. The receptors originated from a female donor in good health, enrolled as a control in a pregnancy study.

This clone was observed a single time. In nucleotides, the CDR3 is TGTGCCAGCTCACCAGGGGGGAGCACTGAAGCTTTCTTT. This sequence encodes CASSPGGSTEAFF. This rearrangement joins TRBV18 to TRBJ1-1; perhaps TRBD1 as D (5 bases). The germline gives CDR1 KGHSH, CDR2 LQKENI. The CDR3 runs to 13 residues. The V end lost 2 bases, the J end lost 4 bases, and 8 bases lay between the germline ends.

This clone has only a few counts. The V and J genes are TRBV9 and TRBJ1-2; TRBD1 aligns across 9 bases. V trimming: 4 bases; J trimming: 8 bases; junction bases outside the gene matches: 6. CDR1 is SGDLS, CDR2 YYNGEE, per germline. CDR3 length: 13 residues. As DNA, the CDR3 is TGTGCCAGCAGCCCACAGGGACAGGGCGGCTACACCTTC. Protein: CASSPQGQGGYTF.

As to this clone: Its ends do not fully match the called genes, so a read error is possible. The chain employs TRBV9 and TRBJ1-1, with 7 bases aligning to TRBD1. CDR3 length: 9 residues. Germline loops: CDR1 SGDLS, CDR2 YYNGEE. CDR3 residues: CASSPTGDF. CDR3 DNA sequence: TGTGCCAGCAGCCCCACAGGGGACTTT.

As DNA, the CDR3 is TGTGCCAGCAGCTTGGCACTTAGCGGGGGCCGGAATGAGCAGTTCTTC. This codes for CASSLALSGGRNEQFF. The V and J genes are TRBV5-6 and TRBJ2-1; 9 bases are shared with TRBD2. V trimming: 0 bases; J trimming: 7 bases; junction bases outside the gene matches: 8. The CDR3 runs to 16 residues. The germline gives CDR1 SGHDT, CDR2 YYEEEE.

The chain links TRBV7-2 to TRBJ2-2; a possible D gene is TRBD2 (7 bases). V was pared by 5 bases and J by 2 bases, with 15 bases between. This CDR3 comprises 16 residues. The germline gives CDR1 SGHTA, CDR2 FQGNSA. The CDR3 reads CASSEGGGLNTGELFF. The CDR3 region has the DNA TGTGCCAGCAGCGAGGGGGGGGGCCTTAACACCGGGGAGCTGTTTTTT.

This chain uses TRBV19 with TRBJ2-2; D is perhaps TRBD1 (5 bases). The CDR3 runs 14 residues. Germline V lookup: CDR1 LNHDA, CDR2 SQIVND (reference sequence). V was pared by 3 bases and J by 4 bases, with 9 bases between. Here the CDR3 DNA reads TGTGCCAGTAGTATTCGACAGCTCACCGGGGAGCTGTTTTTT. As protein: CASSIRQLTGELFF.

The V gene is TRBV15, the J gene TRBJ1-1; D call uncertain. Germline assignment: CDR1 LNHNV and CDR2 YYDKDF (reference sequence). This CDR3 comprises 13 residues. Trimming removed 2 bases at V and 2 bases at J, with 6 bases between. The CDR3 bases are TGTGCCACCAGCAGACCAAAAAACACTGAAGCTTTCTTT. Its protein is CATSRPKNTEAFF.

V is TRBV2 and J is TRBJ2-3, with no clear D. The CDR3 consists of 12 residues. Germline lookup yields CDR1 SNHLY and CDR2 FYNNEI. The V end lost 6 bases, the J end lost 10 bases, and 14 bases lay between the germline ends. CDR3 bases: TGTGCCAGCAGCCCTAGGAGAGAAGCGCAGTATTTT. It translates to CASSPRREAQYF.

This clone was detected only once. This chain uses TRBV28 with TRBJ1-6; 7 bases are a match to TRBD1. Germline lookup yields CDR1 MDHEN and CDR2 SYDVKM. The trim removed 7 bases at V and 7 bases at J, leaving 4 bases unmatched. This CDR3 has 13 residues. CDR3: CASIAGGNSPLHF. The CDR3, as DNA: TGTGCCAGCATTGCAGGGGGGAATTCACCCCTCCACTTT.

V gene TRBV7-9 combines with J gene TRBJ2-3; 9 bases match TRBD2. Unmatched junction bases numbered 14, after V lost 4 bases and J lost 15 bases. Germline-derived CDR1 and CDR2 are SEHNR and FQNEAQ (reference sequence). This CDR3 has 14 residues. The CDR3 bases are TGTGCCAGCAGCTCGGTTAGAGGGGCTAGCGGGACTTATTTT. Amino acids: CASSSVRGASGTYF. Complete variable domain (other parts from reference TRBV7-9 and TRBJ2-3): DTGVSQNPRHKITKRGQNVTFRCDPISEHNRLYWYRQTLGQGPEFLTYFQNEAQLEKSRLLSDRFSAERPKGSFSTLEIQRTEQGDSAMYLCASSSVRGASGTYFGPGTRLTVL.

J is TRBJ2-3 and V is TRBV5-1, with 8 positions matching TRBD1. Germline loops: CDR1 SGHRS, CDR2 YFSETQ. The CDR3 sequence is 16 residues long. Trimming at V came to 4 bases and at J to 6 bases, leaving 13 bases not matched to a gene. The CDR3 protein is CASSVMQGAPQDTQYF. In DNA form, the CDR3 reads TGCGCCAGCAGCGTTATGCAGGGGGCACCACAGGATACGCAGTATTTT.

The CDR3 DNA is TGCGCCAGCAGTTCCCGATTCCGGGACAGGGGGCATTCACCCCTCCACTTT. Protein sequence: CASSSRFRDRGHSPLHF. The rearrangement links TRBV5-1 to TRBJ1-6, with 12 positions matching TRBD1. CDR1 is SGHRS and CDR2 is YFSETQ in the germline V gene. The CDR3 totals 17 residues. V lost 5 bases to trimming and J lost 8 bases; unmatched junction nucleotides: 11.

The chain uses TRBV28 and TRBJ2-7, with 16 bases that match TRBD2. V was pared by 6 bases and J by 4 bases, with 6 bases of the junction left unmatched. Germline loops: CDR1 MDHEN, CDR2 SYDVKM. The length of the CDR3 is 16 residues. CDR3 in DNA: TGTGCCAGCAGGCAGGGACTAGCGGGGGGGATATACGAGCAGTACTTC. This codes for CASRQGLAGGIYEQYF. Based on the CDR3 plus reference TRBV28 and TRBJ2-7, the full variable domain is DVKVTQSSRYLVKRTGEKVFLECVQDMDHENMFWYRQDPGLGLRLIYFSYDVKMKEKGDIPEGYSVSREKKERFSLILESASTNQTSMYLCASRQGLAGGIYEQYFGPGTRLTVT.

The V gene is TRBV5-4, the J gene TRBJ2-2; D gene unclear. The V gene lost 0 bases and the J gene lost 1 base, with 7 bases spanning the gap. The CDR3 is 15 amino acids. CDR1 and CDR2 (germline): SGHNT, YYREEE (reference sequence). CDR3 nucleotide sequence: TGTGCCAGCAGCTTGGCCAACTGGAACACCGGGGAGCTGTTTTTT. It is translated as CASSLANWNTGELFF.

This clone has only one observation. The DNA for the CDR3 is TGTGCCAGCACCCCGCCCGCGGGTGGCTACACCTTC. Its protein is CASTPPAGGYTF. The rearrangement links TRBV6-1 to TRBJ1-2, with D uncertain. Looked up from germline, CDR1 is MNHNS and CDR2 is SASEGT. The CDR3 is 12 amino acids. The germline V and J ends were trimmed by 7 bases and 7 bases, with 13 bases remaining between them.